These 9 T cell receptor beta chains share one sample of origin, sequenced in a study of T cell responses to AZD1222 COVID-19 vaccine. Sequencing used immunoSEQ multiplex PCR; TCRdb keeps in-frame clones, though not all of them. This sample yields roughly 270,000 clones, of which approximately 94% are seen a single time; about 0.5% belongs to the top ten. Sequencing was performed on peripheral blood, taken 28 days after the second AZD1222 dose. These receptor sequences come from an adult who received the AZD1222 COVID-19 vaccine.

The gene calls are TRBV6-2 or TRBV6-3 and TRBJ1-5; D possibly corresponds to TRBD1 (5 bases). CDR1 and CDR2 (germline): MNHEY, SVGEGT. This CDR3 comprises 16 residues. Between the trimmed V and J ends, which lost 2 bases and 0 bases, there was a span of 11 bases. The DNA of the CDR3 is TGTGCCAGCAGTTACGGGCAGGGCCTTAGCAATCAGCCCCAGCATTTT. It codes for CASSYGQGLSNQPQHF.

V and J are TRBV6-5 and TRBJ2-7; TRBD1 or TRBD2 may be the D gene (5 bases each). Looked up from germline, CDR1 is MNHEY and CDR2 is SVGAGI. CDR3 length equals 14 residues. V was cut by 7 bases and J by 1 base, with 14 bases left in between. The CDR3 nucleotides read TGTGCCAGCACCAGGGACGGAGTATCCTACGAGCAGTACTTC. Translating gives CASTRDGVSYEQYF.

This chain uses TRBV19 with TRBJ1-5; D remains ambiguous. Germline V gene data show CDR1 as LNHDA and CDR2 as SQIVND (reference sequence). The CDR3 length is 16 residues. Between the trimmed V and J ends, which lost 6 bases and 1 base, there was a span of 16 bases. In DNA, the CDR3 is TGTGCCAGTAGCCACATAACGGTGGGAAGCAATCAGCCCCAGCATTTT. It yields the protein CASSHITVGSNQPQHF. Looking up the rest from reference TRBV19 and TRBJ1-5 gives the full variable domain: DGGITQSPKYLFRKEGQNVTLSCEQNLNHDAMYWYRQDPGQGLRLIYYSQIVNDFQKGDIAEGYSVSREKKESFPLTVTSAQKNPTAFYLCASSHITVGSNQPQHFGDGTRLSIL.

This chain connects TRBV7-9 to TRBJ1-2; TRBD1 matches 7 bases. The CDR3 length is 15 residues. Germline V gene data show CDR1 as SEHNR and CDR2 as FQNEAQ (reference sequence). With V trimmed by 4 bases and J by 4 bases, 9 bases remained unmatched. CDR3: CASSSTGDEFYGYTF. The CDR3, as DNA: TGTGCCAGCAGCTCAACAGGGGACGAATTCTATGGCTACACCTTC.

The chain recombines TRBV19 with TRBJ1-1; no reliable D call. With 1 base removed from V and 7 bases from J, the gap between germline ends came to 10 bases. Germline lookup yields CDR1 LNHDA and CDR2 SQIVND (reference sequence). The CDR3 has 13 amino acids. The DNA for the CDR3 is TGTGCCAGTAGTATAGGTGGGGTAGGTGAAGCTTTCTTT. Protein sequence: CASSIGGVGEAFF. Complete variable domain (other parts from reference TRBV19 and TRBJ1-1): DGGITQSPKYLFRKEGQNVTLSCEQNLNHDAMYWYRQDPGQGLRLIYYSQIVNDFQKGDIAEGYSVSREKKESFPLTVTSAQKNPTAFYLCASSIGGVGEAFFGQGTRLTVV.

The chain uses TRBV21-1 and TRBJ2-7; whether TRBD2, the table's D call, matches the DNA was not checked. TRBV21-1 corresponds to a pseudogene. The CDR3 runs 17 residues. The CDR3 reads CASSPPGLAGENYEQYF. In nucleotides, the CDR3 is TGTGCCAGCAGCCCTCCGGGACTAGCGGGGGAGAACTACGAGCAGTACTTC.

J is TRBJ1-2 and V is TRBV5-1, with a tentative D call TRBD1 (5 bases). Trimming pared 1 base from V and 6 bases from J, leaving 10 bases between. CDR3 length: 13 residues. The germline V gene has CDR1 SGHRS and CDR2 YFSETQ. The chain's CDR3 is CASSLPGNDGYTF. CDR3 coding DNA: TGCGCCAGCAGCTTGCCAGGGAACGATGGCTACACCTTC.

The chain is built from TRBV6-5 and TRBJ1-1; D not certain. Trimming shortened V by 6 bases and J by 5 bases, and 13 bases separated the two germline ends. This CDR3 has 13 residues. CDR1 MNHEY and CDR2 SVGAGI come from the germline V gene. The CDR3 protein is CASRPRAGTEAFF. In DNA, the CDR3 is TGTGCCAGCAGACCCCGGGCTGGGACTGAAGCTTTCTTT.

In its sample, this clone was seen once. The chain couples TRBV2 to TRBJ2-1; no definite D call. The CDR3 is 11 residues long. From germline, CDR1 is SNHLY and CDR2 FYNNEI. V was shortened by 3 bases and J by 8 bases, with 5 bases between the two germline ends. This CDR3 reads CASSDLHEQFF. For the CDR3, the DNA is TGTGCCAGCAGTGACCTCCATGAGCAGTTCTTC.